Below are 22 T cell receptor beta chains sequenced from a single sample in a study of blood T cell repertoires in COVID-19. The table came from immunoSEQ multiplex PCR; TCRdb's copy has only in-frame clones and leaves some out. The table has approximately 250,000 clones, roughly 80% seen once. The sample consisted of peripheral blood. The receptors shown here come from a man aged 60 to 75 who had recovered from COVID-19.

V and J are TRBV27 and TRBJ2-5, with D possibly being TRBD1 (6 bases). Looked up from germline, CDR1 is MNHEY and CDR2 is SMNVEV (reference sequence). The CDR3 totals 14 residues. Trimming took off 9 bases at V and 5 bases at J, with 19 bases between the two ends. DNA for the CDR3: TGTGCCAGAGACGATCGGTCTAGGGGGGAGACCCAGTACTTC. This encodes CARDDRSRGETQYF.

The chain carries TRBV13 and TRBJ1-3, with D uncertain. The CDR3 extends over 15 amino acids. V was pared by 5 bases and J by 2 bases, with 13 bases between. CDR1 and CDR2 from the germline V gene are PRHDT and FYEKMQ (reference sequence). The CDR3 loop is CASSRLGQPGNTIYF. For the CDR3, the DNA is TGTGCCAGCAGCCGACTAGGTCAACCTGGAAACACCATATATTTT.

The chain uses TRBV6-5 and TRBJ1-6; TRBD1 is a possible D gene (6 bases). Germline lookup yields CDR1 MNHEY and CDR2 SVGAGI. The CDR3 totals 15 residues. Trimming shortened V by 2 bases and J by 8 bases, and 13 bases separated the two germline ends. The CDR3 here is CASSYASGVHSPLHF. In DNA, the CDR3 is TGTGCCAGCAGTTACGCGTCAGGGGTTCATTCACCCCTCCACTTT.

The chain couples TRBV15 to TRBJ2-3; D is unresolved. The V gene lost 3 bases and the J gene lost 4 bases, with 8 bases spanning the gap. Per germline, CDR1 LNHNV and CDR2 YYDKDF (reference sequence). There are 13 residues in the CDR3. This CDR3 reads CATSRNQADTQYF. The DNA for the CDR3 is TGTGCCACCAGCAGGAACCAGGCAGATACGCAGTATTTT.

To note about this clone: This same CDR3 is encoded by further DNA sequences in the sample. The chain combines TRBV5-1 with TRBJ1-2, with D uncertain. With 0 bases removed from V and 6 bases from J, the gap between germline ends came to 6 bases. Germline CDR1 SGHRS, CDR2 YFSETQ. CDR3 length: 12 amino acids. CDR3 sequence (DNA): TGCGCCAGCAGCTTGGGGCAGGATGGCTACACCTTC. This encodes CASSLGQDGYTF.

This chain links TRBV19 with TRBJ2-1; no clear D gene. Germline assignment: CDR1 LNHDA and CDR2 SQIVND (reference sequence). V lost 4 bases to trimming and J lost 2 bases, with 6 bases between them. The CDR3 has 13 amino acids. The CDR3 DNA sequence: TGTGCCAGTAGTACCAGGACCTACAATGAGCAGTTCTTC. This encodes CASSTRTYNEQFF.

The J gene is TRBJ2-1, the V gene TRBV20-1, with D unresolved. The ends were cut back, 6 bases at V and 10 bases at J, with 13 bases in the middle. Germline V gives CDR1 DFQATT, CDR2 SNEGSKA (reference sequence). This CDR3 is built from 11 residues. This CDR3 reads CSARPSREQFF. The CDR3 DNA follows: TGCAGTGCAAGGCCGTCTAGGGAGCAGTTCTTC.

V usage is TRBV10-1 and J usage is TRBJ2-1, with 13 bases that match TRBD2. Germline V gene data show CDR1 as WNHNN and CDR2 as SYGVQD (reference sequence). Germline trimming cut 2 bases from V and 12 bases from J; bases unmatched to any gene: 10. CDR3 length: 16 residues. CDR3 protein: CASSEPNGLAGEGQFF. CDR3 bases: TGCGCCAGCAGTGAGCCTAACGGACTAGCGGGAGAAGGGCAGTTCTTC.

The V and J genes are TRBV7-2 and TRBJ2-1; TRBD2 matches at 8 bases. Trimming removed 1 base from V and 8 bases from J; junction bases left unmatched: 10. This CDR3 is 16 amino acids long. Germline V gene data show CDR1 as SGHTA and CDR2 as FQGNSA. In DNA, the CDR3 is TGTGCCAGCAGCTTAGTTCCCGGACTAGCATCCCATGAGCAGTTCTTC. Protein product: CASSLVPGLASHEQFF.

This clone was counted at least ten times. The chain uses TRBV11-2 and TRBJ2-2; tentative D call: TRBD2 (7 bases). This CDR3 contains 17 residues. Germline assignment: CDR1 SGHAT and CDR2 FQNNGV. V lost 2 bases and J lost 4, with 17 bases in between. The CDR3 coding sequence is TGTGCCAGCAGCTTAAATGCGGGGGCCTCGGGCACCGGGGAGCTGTTTTTT. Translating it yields CASSLNAGASGTGELFF.

The CDR3 loop reads CASSQMDRGYGYTF. CDR3 nucleotides: TGTGCCAGCAGTCAAATGGACAGGGGGTATGGCTACACCTTC. The V call is TRBV28, the J call TRBJ1-2; 10 bases align to TRBD1. The CDR3 has 14 residues. V trimming: 5 bases; J trimming: 5 bases; junction bases outside the gene matches: 5. CDR1 and CDR2 from the germline V gene are MDHEN and SYDVKM.

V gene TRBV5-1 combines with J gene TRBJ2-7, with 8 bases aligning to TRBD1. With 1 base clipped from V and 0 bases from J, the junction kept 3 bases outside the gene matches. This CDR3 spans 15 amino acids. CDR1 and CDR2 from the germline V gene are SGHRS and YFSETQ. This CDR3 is CASSLWTGSSYEQYF. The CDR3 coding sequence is TGCGCCAGCAGCTTGTGGACAGGGAGCTCCTACGAGCAGTACTTC. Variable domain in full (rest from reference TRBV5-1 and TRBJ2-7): KAGVTQTPRYLIKTRGQQVTLSCSPISGHRSVSWYQQTPGQGLQFLFEYFSETQRNKGNFPGRFSGRQFSNSRSEMNVSTLELGDSALYLCASSLWTGSSYEQYFGPGTRLTVT.

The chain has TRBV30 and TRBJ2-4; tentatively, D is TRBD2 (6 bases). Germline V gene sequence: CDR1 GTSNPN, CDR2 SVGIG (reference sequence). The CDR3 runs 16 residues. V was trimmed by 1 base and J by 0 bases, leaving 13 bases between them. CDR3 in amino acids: CAWSEEGARAKNIQYF. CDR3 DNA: TGTGCCTGGAGTGAGGAGGGCGCTAGAGCCAAAAACATTCAGTACTTC.

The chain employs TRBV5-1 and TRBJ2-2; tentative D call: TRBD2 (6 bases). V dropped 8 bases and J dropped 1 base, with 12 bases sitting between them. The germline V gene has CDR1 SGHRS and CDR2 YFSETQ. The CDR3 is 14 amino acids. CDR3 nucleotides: TGCGCCAGTCAGCCCGGGAGGAACACCGGGGAGCTGTTTTTT. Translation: CASQPGRNTGELFF.

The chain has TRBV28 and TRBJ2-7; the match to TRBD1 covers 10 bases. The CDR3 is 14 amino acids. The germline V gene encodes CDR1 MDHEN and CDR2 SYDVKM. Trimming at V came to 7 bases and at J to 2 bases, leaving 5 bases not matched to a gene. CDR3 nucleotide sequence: TGTGCCAGCACCCGACAGGGGGCCCCCTACGAGCAGTACTTC. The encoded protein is CASTRQGAPYEQYF.

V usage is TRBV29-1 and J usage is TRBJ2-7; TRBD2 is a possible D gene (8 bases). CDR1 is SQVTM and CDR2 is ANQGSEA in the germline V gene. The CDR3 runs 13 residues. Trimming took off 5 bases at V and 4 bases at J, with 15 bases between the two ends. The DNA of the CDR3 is TGCAGCGTTCGGGAGGGGGCAAGGTACGAGCAGTACTTC. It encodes CSVREGARYEQYF.

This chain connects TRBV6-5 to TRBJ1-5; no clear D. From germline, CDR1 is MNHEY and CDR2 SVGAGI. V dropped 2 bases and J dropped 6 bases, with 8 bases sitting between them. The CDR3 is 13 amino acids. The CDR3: CASSYREGQPQHF. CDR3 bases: TGTGCCAGCAGTTACAGGGAGGGTCAGCCCCAGCATTTT.

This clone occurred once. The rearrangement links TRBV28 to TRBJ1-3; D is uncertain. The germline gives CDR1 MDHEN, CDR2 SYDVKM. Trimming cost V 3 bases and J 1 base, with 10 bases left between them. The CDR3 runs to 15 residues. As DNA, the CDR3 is TGTGCCAGCAGTTTCCCAGGAGGATCTGGAAACACCATATATTTT. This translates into CASSFPGGSGNTIYF.

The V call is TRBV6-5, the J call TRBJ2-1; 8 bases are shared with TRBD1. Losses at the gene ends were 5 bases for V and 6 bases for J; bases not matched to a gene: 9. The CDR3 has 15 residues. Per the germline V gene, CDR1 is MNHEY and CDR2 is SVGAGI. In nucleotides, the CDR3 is TGTGCCAGCAGTCCGACAGGGGCTGTAATCAATGAGCAGTTCTTC. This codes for CASSPTGAVINEQFF.

CDR3 loop: CASSFLLGLTSGNTIYF. The CDR3 nucleotides read TGTGCCAGCAGTTTTCTCCTTGGTCTAACCTCTGGAAACACCATATATTTT. The V and J genes are TRBV28 and TRBJ1-3, with no clear D. The germline V gene encodes CDR1 MDHEN and CDR2 SYDVKM. This CDR3 is built from 17 residues. Trimming shortened V by 3 bases and J by 0 bases, and 15 bases separated the two germline ends. The entire variable domain, with the rest obtained from reference TRBV28 and TRBJ1-3, is as follows: DVKVTQSSRYLVKRTGEKVFLECVQDMDHENMFWYRQDPGLGLRLIYFSYDVKMKEKGDIPEGYSVSREKKERFSLILESASTNQTSMYLCASSFLLGLTSGNTIYFGEGSWLTVV.

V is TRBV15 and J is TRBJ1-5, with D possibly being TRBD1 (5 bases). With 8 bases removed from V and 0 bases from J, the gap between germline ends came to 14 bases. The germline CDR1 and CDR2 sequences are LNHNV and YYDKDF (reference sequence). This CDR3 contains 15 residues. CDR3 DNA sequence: TGTGCCACCGCGGGGGGAGTCGCTAGCAATCAGCCCCAGCATTTT. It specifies CATAGGVASNQPQHF.

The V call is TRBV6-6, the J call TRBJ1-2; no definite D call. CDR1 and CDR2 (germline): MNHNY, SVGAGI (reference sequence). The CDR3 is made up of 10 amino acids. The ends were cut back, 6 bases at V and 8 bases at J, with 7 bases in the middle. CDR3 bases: TGTGCCAGCAGCCAGAGGGGCTACACCTTC. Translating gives CASSQRGYTF.